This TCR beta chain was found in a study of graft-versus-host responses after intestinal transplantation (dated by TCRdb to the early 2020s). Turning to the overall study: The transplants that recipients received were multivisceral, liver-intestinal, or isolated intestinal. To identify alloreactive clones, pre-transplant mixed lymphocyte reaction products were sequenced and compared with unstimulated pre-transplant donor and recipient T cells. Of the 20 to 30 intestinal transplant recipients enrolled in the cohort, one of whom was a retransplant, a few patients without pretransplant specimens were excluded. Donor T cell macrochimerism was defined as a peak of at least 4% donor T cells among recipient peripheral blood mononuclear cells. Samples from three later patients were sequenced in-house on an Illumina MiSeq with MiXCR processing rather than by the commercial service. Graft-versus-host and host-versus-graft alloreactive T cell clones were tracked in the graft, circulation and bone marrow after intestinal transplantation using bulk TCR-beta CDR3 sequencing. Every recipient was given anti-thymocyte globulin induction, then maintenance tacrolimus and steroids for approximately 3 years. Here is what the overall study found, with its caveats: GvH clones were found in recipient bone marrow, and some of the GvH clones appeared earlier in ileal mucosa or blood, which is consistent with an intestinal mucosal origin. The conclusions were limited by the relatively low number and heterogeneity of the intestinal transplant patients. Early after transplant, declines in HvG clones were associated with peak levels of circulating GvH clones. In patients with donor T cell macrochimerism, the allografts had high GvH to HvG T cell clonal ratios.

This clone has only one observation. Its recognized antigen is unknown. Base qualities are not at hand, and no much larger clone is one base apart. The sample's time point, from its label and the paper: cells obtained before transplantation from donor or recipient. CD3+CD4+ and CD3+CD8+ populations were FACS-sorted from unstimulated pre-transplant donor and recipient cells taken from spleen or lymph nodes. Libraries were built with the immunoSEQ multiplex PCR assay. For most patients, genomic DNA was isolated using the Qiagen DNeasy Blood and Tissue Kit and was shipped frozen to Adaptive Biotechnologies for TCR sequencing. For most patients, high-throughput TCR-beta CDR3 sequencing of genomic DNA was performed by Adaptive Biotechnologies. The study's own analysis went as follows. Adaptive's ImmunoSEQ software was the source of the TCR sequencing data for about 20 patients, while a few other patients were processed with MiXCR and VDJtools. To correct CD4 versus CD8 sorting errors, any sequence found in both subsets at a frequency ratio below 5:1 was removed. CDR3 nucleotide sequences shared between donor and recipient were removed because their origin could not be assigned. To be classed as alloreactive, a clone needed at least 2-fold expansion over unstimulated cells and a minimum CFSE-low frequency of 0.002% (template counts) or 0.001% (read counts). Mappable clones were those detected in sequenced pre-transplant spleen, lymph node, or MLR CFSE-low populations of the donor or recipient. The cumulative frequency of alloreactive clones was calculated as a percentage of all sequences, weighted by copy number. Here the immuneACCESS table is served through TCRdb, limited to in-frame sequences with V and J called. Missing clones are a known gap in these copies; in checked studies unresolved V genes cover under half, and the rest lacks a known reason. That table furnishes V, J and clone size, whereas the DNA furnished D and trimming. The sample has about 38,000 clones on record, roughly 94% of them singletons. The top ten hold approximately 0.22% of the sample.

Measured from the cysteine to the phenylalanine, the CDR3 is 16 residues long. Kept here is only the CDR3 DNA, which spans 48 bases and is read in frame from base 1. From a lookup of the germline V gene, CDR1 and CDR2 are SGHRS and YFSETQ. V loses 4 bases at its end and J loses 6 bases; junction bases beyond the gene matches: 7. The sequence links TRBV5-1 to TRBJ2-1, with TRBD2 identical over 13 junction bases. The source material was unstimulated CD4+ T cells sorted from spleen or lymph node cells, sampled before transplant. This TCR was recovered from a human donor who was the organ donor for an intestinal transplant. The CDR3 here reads CASSKPGLAGPNEQFF. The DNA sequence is TGCGCCAGCAGCAAGCCGGGACTAGCGGGACCCAATGAGCAGTTCTTC.